This TCR beta chain was identified in a study of PD-1 blockade in classical Hodgkin lymphoma. Patients all relapsed after autologous stem cell transplantation, and there was variation in brentuximab vedotin exposure. There are 13 residues in the CDR3. The V end lost 9 bases, the J end lost 4 bases, and 16 bases lay between the germline ends. Germline loops: CDR1 MNHEY, CDR2 SMNVEV (reference sequence). Generated by immunoSEQ multiplex PCR, the TCRdb table keeps only in-frame clones and is missing some. The sample has around 40,000 clones, more than 70% seen once. The origin of this receptor is a human donor with classical Hodgkin lymphoma. V is TRBV27 and J is TRBJ2-7; unclear D gene. The input for sequencing was peripheral blood mononuclear cells (PBMCs), taken at baseline. In DNA form, the CDR3 reads TGTGCCAGTTGGACCAACCTGGGTTACGAGCAGTACTTC. Protein: CASWTNLGYEQYF.